This TCR beta chain was sequenced for a study of T cells after yellow fever vaccination. On the study more broadly: Fractions low in cell number were prepared with SMART-Seq v4 Ultra Low Input.

Germline values: CDR1 KGHDR, CDR2 SFDVKD. V gave up 4 bases and J gave up 3 bases; unmatched junction bases: 8. CDR3 length: 16 amino acids. This clonotype was counted between two and nine times. As yet, its antigen is unknown. Study-wide findings and caveats: The secondary T-cell response peaked on day 5, not day 15, but was weaker. Clonotype sharing between CD4 and CD8 compartments was small.

A universal primer site and UMIs were added as TCR cDNA was made by 5'RACE template switching. TCRdb reanalysed the 5' RACE reads using MiXCR and keeps one entry per CDR3 protein. This sample has 450,000 to 650,000 distinct CDR3 sequences; roughly 22% occur once, and the top ten carry about 16%. The sequences come from PBMCs, collected approximately 22 days after the first yellow fever vaccination. The receptor was isolated from a man between 18 and 29 years old who received the YFV17D yellow fever vaccine. V gene TRBV24-1 combines with J gene TRBJ1-5; 7 bases line up with TRBD1. The CDR3 spells CATSESGRGDNQPQHF. In DNA form, the CDR3 reads TGTGCCACCAGTGAATCGGGCAGGGGGGACAATCAGCCCCAGCATTTT.